The rows below give T cell receptor beta chains drawn from one sample of a study of T cell repertoires in cytomegalovirus infection. TCRdb used MiXCR to reprocess the reads, holding one entry per CDR3 protein. Altogether approximately 140,000 distinct CDR3 sequences are present, about 24% being singletons, with the ten largest covering approximately 35%. Which antigens these TCRs recognize remains unknown. What was sequenced was PBMCs, sequenced either directly or after in vitro stimulation (not recorded which). These receptors were obtained from a human donor in good health (CMV status not recorded). Some clones in this sample may be carry-over from other donors' samples. Each CDR3 is given without its conserved first and last residue. Each record gives: V gene, J gene, CDR3 protein.

V: TRBV7-9; J: TRBJ2-1; CDR3: ASSSRDWSYNEQF
V: TRBV7-9; J: TRBJ1-2; CDR3: ASSLRGDDYGYT
V: TRBV11-3; J: TRBJ2-1; CDR3: ASSLGLAAYNEQF
V: TRBV4-3; J: TRBJ2-2; CDR3: ASSQEDLANTGELF
V: TRBV4-3; J: TRBJ2-3; CDR3: ASSQRDRAGTDTQY
V: TRBV27; J: TRBJ1-2; CDR3: ASSITGTGGYT
V: TRBV4-1; J: TRBJ1-3; CDR3: ASSQAGQGGPGNTIY
V: TRBV6-1; J: TRBJ2-2; CDR3: ASRGGLAGRGELF
V: TRBV4-2; J: TRBJ1-2; CDR3: ASSQERPGVYGYT
V: TRBV20-1; J: TRBJ1-5; CDR3: SAMTDTNQPQH
V: TRBV9; J: TRBJ1-2; CDR3: ASTQDSTLDYGYT
V: TRBV7-8; J: TRBJ2-7; CDR3: ASSSQGGASGKYVEQY
V: TRBV5-1; J: TRBJ2-2; CDR3: ASSLEGLAGVVLELF
V: TRBV20-1; J: TRBJ1-5; CDR3: SASGDRANQPQH
V: TRBV6-4; J: TRBJ2-2; CDR3: ASSDTGTGELF
V: TRBV6-1; J: TRBJ2-7; CDR3: ASSHRTVSYEQY
V: TRBV27; J: TRBJ2-3; CDR3: ASSLIGVRGTDTQY
V: TRBV11-3; J: TRBJ2-1; CDR3: ASTRGAVVAEQF
V: TRBV24-1; J: TRBJ2-5; CDR3: ATTGRGEETQY
V: TRBV19; J: TRBJ2-5; CDR3: ASMESAQETQY
V: TRBV11-2; J: TRBJ2-5; CDR3: ASSLESQETQY
V: TRBV10-3; J: TRBJ2-2; CDR3: AIRASAMEELF
V: TRBV7-9; J: TRBJ2-1; CDR3: ASSLGSGWSSYNEQF
V: TRBV7-6; J: TRBJ2-7; CDR3: ASSLGTSGEQY
V: TRBV4-1; J: TRBJ2-7; CDR3: ASREREDRYEQY
V: TRBV4-3; J: TRBJ1-2; CDR3: ASSSTKTERGDYT
V: TRBV7-8; J: TRBJ1-6; CDR3: ASSLRGQGSSPLH
V: TRBV7-2; J: TRBJ1-6; CDR3: ASSPAGDSPLH
V: TRBV12-3/TRBV12-4; J: TRBJ1-5; CDR3: ASSLTGNLGYSNQPQH
V: TRBV4-1; J: TRBJ2-3; CDR3: ASRRLAGSTDTQY
V: TRBV7-8; J: TRBJ1-5; CDR3: ASSLAPGFKPQH
V: TRBV7-8; J: TRBJ2-3; CDR3: ASSLGRTGRPDTQY
V: TRBV5-4; J: TRBJ2-7; CDR3: ASSLGQGRLEQY
V: TRBV10-3; J: TRBJ2-1; CDR3: AIRRTSGQSSYNEQF
V: TRBV7-9; J: TRBJ2-3; CDR3: ASSPLIRGRDTDTQY
V: TRBV12-5; J: TRBJ2-1; CDR3: ASGLVLRGRGRNEQF
V: TRBV28; J: TRBJ2-3; CDR3: ASSLQGQAADTQY
V: TRBV27; J: TRBJ1-5; CDR3: ASRTPPTNEINQPQH
V: TRBV28; J: TRBJ1-5; CDR3: ASSSARTEASNQPQH
V: TRBV2; J: TRBJ1-2; CDR3: ASLEGGDGYT
V: TRBV27; J: TRBJ2-1; CDR3: ASSGGGSYNEQF
V: TRBV29-1; J: TRBJ1-3; CDR3: SVQGAVSGNTIY